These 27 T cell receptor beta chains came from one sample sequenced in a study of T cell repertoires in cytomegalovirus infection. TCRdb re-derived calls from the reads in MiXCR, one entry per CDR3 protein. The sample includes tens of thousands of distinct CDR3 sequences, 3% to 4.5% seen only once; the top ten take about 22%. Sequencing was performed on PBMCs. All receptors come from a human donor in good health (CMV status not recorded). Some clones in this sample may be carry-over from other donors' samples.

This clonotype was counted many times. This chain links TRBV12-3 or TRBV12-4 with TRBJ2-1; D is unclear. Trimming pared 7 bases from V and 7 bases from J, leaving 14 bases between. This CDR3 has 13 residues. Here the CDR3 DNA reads TGTGCCAGCAAGTTCCTGGACCGAAATGAGCAGTTCTTC. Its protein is CASKFLDRNEQFF.

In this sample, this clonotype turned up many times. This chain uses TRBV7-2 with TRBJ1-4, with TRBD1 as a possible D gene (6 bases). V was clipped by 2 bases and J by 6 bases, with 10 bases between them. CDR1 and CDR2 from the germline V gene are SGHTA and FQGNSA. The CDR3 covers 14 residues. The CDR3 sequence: CASSLTGLDEKLFF. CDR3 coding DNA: TGTGCCAGCAGCTTAACAGGGCTGGATGAAAAACTGTTTTTT.

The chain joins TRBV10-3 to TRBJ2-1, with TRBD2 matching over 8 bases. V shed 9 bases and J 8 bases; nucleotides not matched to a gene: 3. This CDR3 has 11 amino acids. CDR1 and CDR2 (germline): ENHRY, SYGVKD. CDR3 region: CAMGLVDEQFF. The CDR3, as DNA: TGTGCCATGGGACTAGTAGATGAGCAGTTCTTC.

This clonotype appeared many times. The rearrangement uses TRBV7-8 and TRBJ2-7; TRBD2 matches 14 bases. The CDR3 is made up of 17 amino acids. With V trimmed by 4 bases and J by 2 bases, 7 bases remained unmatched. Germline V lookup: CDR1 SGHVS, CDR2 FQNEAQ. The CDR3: CASSWTSGRSAAYEQYF. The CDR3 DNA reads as TGTGCCAGCAGCTGGACTAGCGGGAGGTCGGCCGCCTACGAGCAGTACTTC.

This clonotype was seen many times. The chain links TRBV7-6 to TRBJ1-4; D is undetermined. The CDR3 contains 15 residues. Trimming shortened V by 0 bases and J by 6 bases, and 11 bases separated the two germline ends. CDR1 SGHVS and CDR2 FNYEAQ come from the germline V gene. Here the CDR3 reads CASSLATGFYEKLFF. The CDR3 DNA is TGTGCCAGCAGCTTAGCGACGGGGTTTTATGAAAAACTGTTTTTT.

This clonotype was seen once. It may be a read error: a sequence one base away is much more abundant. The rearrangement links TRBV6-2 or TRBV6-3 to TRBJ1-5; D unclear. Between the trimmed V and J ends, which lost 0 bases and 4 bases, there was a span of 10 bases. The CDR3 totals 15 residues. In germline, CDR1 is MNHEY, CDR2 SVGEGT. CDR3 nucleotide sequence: TGTGCCAGCAGTTACTCATCGGCCGGTAATCAGCCCCAGCATTTT. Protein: CASSYSSAGNQPQHF.

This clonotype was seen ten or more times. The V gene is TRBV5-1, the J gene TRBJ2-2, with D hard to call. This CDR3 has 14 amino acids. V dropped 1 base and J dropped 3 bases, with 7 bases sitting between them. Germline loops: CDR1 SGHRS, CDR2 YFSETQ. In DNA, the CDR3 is TGCGCCAGCAGCTTGAGTGGGGACACCGGGGAGCTGTTTTTT. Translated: CASSLSGDTGELFF.

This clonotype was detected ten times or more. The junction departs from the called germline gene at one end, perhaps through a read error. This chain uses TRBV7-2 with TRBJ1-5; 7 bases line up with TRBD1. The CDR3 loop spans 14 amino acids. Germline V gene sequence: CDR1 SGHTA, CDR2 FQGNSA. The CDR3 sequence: CASSLEGGDQPQHF. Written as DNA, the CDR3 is TGTGCCAGCAGTTTAGAAGGGGGCGATCAGCCCCAGCATTTT.

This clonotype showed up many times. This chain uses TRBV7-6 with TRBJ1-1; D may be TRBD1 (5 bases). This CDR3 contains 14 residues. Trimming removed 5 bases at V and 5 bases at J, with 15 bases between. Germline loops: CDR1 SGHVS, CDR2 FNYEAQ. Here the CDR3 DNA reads TGTGCCAGCAGCGACAGCCGTCCCTGGACTGAAGCTTTCTTT. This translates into CASSDSRPWTEAFF.

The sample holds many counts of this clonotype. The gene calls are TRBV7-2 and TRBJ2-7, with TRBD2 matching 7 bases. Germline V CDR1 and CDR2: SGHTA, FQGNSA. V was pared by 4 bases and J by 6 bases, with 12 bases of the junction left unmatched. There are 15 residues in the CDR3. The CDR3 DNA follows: TGTGCCAGCAGCTCGGGGGACTATTTTCACCGCGAGCAGTACTTC. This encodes CASSSGDYFHREQYF. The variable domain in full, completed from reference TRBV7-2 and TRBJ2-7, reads GAGVSQSPSNKVTEKGKDVELRCDPISGHTALYWYRQSLGQGLEFLIYFQGNSAPDKSGLPSDRFSAERTGGSVSTLTIQRTQQEDSAVYLCASSSGDYFHREQYFGPGTRLTVT.

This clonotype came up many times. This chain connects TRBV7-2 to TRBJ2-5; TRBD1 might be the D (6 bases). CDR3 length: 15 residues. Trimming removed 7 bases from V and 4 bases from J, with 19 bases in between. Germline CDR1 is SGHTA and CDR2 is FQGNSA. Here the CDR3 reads CASNPRGLQGETQYF. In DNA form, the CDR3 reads TGTGCCAGCAACCCTAGGGGTCTACAGGGAGAGACCCAGTACTTC.

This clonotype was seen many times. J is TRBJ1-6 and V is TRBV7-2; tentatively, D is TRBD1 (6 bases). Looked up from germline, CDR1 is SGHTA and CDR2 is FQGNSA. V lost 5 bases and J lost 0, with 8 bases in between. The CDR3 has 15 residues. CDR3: CASSPQGSYNSPLHF. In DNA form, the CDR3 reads TGTGCCAGCAGCCCACAGGGCTCCTATAATTCACCCCTCCACTTT.

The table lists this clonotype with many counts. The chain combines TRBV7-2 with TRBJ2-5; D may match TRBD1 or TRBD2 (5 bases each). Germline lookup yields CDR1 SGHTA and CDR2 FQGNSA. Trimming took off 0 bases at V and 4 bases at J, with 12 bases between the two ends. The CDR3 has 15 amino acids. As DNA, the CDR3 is TGTGCCAGCAGCTTAGCGTTAGGGGAGAGAGAGACCCAGTACTTC. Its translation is CASSLALGERETQYF.

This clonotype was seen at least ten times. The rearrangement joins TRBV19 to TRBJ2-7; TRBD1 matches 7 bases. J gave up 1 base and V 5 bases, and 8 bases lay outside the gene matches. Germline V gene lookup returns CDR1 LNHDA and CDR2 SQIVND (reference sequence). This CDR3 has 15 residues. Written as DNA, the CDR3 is TGTGCCAGTAGTGCACAGGGGCTTGGGTCCTACGAGCAGTACTTC. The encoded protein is CASSAQGLGSYEQYF.

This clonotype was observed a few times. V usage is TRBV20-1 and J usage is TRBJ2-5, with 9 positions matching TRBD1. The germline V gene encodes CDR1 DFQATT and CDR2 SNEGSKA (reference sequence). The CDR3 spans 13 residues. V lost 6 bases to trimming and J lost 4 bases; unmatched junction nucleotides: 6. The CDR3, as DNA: TGCAGTGCCAGGACAGGGGTTATAGAGACCCAGTACTTC. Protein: CSARTGVIETQYF.

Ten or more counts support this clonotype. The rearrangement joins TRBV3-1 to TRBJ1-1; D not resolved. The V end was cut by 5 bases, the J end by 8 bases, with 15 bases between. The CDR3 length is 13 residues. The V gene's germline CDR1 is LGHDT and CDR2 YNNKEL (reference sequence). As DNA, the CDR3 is TGTGCCAGCAGCGCTGAAATCGGACTCGAAGCTTTCTTT. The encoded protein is CASSAEIGLEAFF.

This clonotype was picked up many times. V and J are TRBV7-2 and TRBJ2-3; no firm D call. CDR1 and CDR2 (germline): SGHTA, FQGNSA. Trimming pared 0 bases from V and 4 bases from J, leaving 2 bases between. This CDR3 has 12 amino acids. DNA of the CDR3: TGTGCCAGCAGCTTAGCTGCAGATACGCAGTATTTT. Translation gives CASSLAADTQYF.

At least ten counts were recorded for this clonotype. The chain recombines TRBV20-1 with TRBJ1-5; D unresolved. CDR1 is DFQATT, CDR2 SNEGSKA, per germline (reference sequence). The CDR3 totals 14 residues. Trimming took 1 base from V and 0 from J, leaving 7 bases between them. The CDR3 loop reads CSARGTRSNQPQHF. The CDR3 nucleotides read TGCAGTGCTAGAGGGACTCGTAGCAATCAGCCCCAGCATTTT.

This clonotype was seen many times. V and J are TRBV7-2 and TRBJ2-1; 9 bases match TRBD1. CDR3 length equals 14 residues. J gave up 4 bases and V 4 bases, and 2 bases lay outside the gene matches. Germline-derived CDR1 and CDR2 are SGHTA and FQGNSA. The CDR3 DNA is TGTGCCAGCAGCTACGGGACAGGGTACAATGAGCAGTTCTTC. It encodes CASSYGTGYNEQFF. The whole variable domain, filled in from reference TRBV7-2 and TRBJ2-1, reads GAGVSQSPSNKVTEKGKDVELRCDPISGHTALYWYRQSLGQGLEFLIYFQGNSAPDKSGLPSDRFSAERTGGSVSTLTIQRTQQEDSAVYLCASSYGTGYNEQFFGPGTRLTVL.

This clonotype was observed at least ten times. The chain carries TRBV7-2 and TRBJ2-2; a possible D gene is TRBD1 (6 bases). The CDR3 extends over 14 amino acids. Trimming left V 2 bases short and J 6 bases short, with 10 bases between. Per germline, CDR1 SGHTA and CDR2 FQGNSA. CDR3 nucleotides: TGTGCCAGCAGCTTACAGGGGTTGGCCGGGGAGCTGTTTTTT. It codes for CASSLQGLAGELFF.

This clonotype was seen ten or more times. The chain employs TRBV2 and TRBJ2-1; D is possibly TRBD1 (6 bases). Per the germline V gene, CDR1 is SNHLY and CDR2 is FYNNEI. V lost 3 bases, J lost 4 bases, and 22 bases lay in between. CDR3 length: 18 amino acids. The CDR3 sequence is CASSDSGDTFQIYNEQFF. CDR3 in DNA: TGTGCCAGCAGTGATTCCGGGGACACCTTCCAAATTTACAATGAGCAGTTCTTC.

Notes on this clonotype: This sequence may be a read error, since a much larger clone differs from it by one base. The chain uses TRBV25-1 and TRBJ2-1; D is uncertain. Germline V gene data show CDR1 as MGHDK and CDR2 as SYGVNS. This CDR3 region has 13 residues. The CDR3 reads CARSAWDRDEQFF. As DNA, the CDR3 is TGTGCCCGCAGTGCCTGGGATCGCGATGAGCAGTTCTTC.

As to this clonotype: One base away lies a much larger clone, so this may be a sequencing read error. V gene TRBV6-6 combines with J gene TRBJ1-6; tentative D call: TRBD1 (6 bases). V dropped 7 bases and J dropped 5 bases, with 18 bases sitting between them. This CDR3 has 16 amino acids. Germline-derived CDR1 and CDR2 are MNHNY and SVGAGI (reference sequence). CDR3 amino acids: CASMVMRTDHNSPLHF. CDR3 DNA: TGTGCCAGCATGGTTATGAGGACAGATCATAATTCACCCCTCCACTTT.

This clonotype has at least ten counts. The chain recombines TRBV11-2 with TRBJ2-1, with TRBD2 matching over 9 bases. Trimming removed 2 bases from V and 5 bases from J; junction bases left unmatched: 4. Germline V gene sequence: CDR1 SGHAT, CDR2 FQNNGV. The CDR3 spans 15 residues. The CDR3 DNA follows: TGTGCCAGCAGCTTACTAGCGGGGAACCACAATGAGCAGTTCTTC. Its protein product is CASSLLAGNHNEQFF. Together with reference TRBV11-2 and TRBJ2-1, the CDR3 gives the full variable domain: EAGVAQSPRYKIIEKRQSVAFWCNPISGHATLYWYQQILGQGPKLLIQFQNNGVVDDSQLPKDRFSAERLKGVDSTLKIQPAKLEDSAVYLCASSLLAGNHNEQFFGPGTRLTVL.

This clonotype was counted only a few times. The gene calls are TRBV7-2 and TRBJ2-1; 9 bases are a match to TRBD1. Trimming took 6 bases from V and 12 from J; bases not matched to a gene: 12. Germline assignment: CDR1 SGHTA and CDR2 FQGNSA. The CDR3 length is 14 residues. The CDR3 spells CASRLQGAPSGQFF. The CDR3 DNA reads TGTGCCAGCAGGCTACAGGGGGCCCCATCTGGGCAGTTCTTC.

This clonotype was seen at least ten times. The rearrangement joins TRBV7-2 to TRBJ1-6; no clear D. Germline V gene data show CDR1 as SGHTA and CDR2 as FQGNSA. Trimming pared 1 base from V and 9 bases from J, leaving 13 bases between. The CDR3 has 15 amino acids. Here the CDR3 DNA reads TGTGCCAGCAGCTTAGTAGTACGGCCTAGTTCACCCCTCCACTTT. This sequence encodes CASSLVVRPSSPLHF.

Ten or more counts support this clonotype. The CDR3 protein is CASSGRFLDTQYF. The CDR3 coding sequence is TGTGCCTCTAGCGGGAGGTTTTTAGATACGCAGTATTTT. The chain has TRBV19 and TRBJ2-3; 11 nucleotides line up with TRBD2. CDR1 and CDR2 from the germline V gene are LNHDA and SQIVND (reference sequence). Trimming removed 11 bases from V and 5 bases from J; junction bases left unmatched: 6. This CDR3 comprises 13 residues. The entire variable domain, with the rest obtained from reference TRBV19 and TRBJ2-3, is as follows: DGGITQSPKYLFRKEGQNVTLSCEQNLNHDAMYWYRQDPGQGLRLIYYSQIVNDFQKGDIAEGYSVSREKKESFPLTVTSAQKNPTAFYLCASSGRFLDTQYFGPGTRLTVL.